These 32 T cell receptor beta chains originate from one sample sequenced in a study of lymphopenia after photon versus proton radiotherapy. The assay was immunoSEQ multiplex PCR, and TCRdb's table has in-frame clones only and misses some. The sample lists approximately 5,000 clones; 65% to 80% were seen once. This specimen consisted of peripheral blood, obtained from a patient treated with proton-based radiotherapy. The origin of the receptors is a man older than 75 with esophageal cancer.

This clone was seen more than once but under ten times. CDR3 sequence: CASSATPGSGNTIYF. CDR3 DNA sequence: TGTGCCAGCAGCGCAACACCGGGTTCGGGAAACACCATATATTTT. The rearrangement uses TRBV7-2 and TRBJ1-3, with unresolved D. This CDR3 is built from 15 residues. Looked up from germline, CDR1 is SGHTA and CDR2 is FQGNSA. V lost 5 bases and J 4 bases, leaving 15 bases between the germline ends.

This clone is hyperexpanded by share. The identical CDR3 is also encoded by other nucleotide sequences in the sample. The chain has TRBV9 and TRBJ2-3; 8 nucleotides match TRBD2. With 3 bases clipped from V and 4 bases from J, the junction kept 13 bases outside the gene matches. Germline-derived CDR1 and CDR2 are SGDLS and YYNGEE. This CDR3 region has 17 residues. The CDR3 spells CASSALGGAGLADTQYF. As DNA, the CDR3 is TGTGCCAGCAGCGCTCTCGGGGGGGCGGGCTTAGCAGATACGCAGTATTTT.

J is TRBJ2-3 and V is TRBV28; 7 nucleotides align to TRBD1. V shed 6 bases and J 4 bases; nucleotides not matched to a gene: 16. This CDR3 has 17 residues. The germline CDR1 and CDR2 sequences are MDHEN and SYDVKM. For the CDR3, the DNA is TGTGCCAGCAGAGCGACAGGGTCCGGGGCCGGCGCAGATACGCAGTATTTT. It is translated as CASRATGSGAGADTQYF.

The chain carries TRBV7-2 and TRBJ2-2; D is unresolved. V shed 1 base and J shed 7 bases, with 10 bases lying between them. The germline CDR1 and CDR2 sequences are SGHTA and FQGNSA. The CDR3 totals 14 residues. The chain's CDR3 is CASSLEANVGELFF. The CDR3 region has the DNA TGTGCCAGCAGCTTAGAGGCGAATGTCGGGGAGCTGTTTTTT.

The chain employs TRBV9 and TRBJ2-7; 8 bases agree with TRBD2. V dropped 4 bases and J dropped 0; count of bases not matched to a gene: 6. Germline CDR1 reads SGDLS; CDR2 reads YYNGEE. This CDR3 region has 15 residues. The CDR3 DNA reads TGTGCCAGCAGCCGTAGCGGGACTAGCTCCTACGAGCAGTACTTC. Amino acid sequence: CASSRSGTSSYEQYF.

V and J are TRBV5-1 and TRBJ2-5, with D unclear. Germline values: CDR1 SGHRS, CDR2 YFSETQ. The CDR3 has 13 residues. Trimming pared 6 bases from V and 2 bases from J, leaving 11 bases between. CDR3 residues: CASTPLAQETQYF. CDR3 nucleotides: TGCGCCAGCACCCCCCTGGCGCAAGAGACCCAGTACTTC.

This clone is medium-sized within its sample. The rearrangement joins TRBV4-2 to TRBJ2-1, with D unresolved. The CDR3 runs 15 residues. Germline assignment: CDR1 LGHNA and CDR2 YNFKEQ. Trimming removed 0 bases at V and 5 bases at J, with 11 bases between. In DNA form, the CDR3 reads TGTGCCAGCAGCCAAGATCCTCAGGACCACAATGAGCAGTTCTTC. It codes for CASSQDPQDHNEQFF.

Remarks on this clone: A far larger clone is one nucleotide away, so this likely arose from a read error. Other DNA sequences of this sample code for an identical CDR3. The rearrangement links TRBV4-1 to TRBJ2-7; 9 positions agree with TRBD1. The CDR3 sequence is 13 residues long. Germline-derived CDR1 and CDR2 are MGHRA and YSYEKL. The trim removed 8 bases at V and 6 bases at J, leaving 8 bases unmatched. The CDR3 protein is CASGDRVSGEQYF. For the CDR3, the DNA is TGCGCCAGCGGGGACAGGGTGAGTGGCGAGCAGTACTTC.

J is TRBJ1-1 and V is TRBV11-2; the D is unclear. CDR3 length: 15 residues. Germline CDR1 is SGHAT and CDR2 is FQNNGV. The V and J ends lost 1 base and 3 bases respectively, with 12 bases between them. CDR3 coding DNA: TGTGCCAGCAGCTTAGCCCGGGGAGAACACACTGAAGCTTTCTTT. It specifies CASSLARGEHTEAFF.

The chain recombines TRBV11-3 with TRBJ2-1, with 15 bases aligning to TRBD2. The CDR3 contains 16 residues. The germline V gene encodes CDR1 SGHNT and CDR2 YENEEA. With V trimmed by 4 bases and J by 6 bases, 4 bases remained unmatched. This chain's CDR3 is CASSSGLAGGFNEQFF. The CDR3 DNA follows: TGTGCCAGCAGCTCAGGACTAGCGGGAGGGTTCAATGAGCAGTTCTTC.

This clone was recorded a few times. The chain couples TRBV9 to TRBJ1-1; 7 nucleotides align to TRBD1. This CDR3 has 17 residues. Looked up from germline, CDR1 is SGDLS and CDR2 is YYNGEE. Trimming took 4 bases from V and 0 from J; bases not matched to a gene: 12. The CDR3 here is CASSITGQPKVNTEAFF. The CDR3 coding sequence is TGTGCCAGCAGCATAACGGGACAGCCGAAGGTGAACACTGAAGCTTTCTTT. Full variable domain (outside the CDR3, taken from reference TRBV9 and TRBJ1-1): DSGVTQTPKHLITATGQRVTLRCSPRSGDLSVYWYQQSLDQGLQFLIQYYNGEERAKGNILERFSAQQFPDLHSELNLSSLELGDSALYFCASSITGQPKVNTEAFFGQGTRLTVV.

The gene calls are TRBV9 and TRBJ2-5; D might be TRBD2 (6 bases). The CDR3 is made up of 14 amino acids. Trimming pared 4 bases from V and 0 bases from J, leaving 10 bases between. Looked up from germline, CDR1 is SGDLS and CDR2 is YYNGEE. CDR3 sequence: CASSPRGNQETQYF. CDR3 nucleotides: TGTGCCAGCAGCCCCCGGGGGAACCAAGAGACCCAGTACTTC.

V gene TRBV7-9 combines with J gene TRBJ1-1; no clear D. V lost 2 bases and J lost 10, with 11 bases in between. The CDR3 has 12 amino acids. CDR1 SEHNR and CDR2 FQNEAQ come from the germline V gene (reference sequence). In nucleotides, the CDR3 is TGTGCCAGCAGCTTAAGTTCGTCAGCAGCTTTCTTT. Amino acids: CASSLSSSAAFF.

The gene calls are TRBV28 and TRBJ1-2; no firm D call. In germline, CDR1 is MDHEN, CDR2 SYDVKM. The CDR3 is 11 amino acids. V was trimmed by 3 bases and J by 12 bases, leaving 11 bases between them. The CDR3 nucleotides are TGTGCCAGCAGTTTTCTTAGCGGGCACACCTTC. Protein: CASSFLSGHTF.

The rearrangement joins TRBV29-1 to TRBJ2-5; 11 nucleotides line up with TRBD1. This CDR3 spans 14 amino acids. Germline V gene sequence: CDR1 SQVTM, CDR2 ANQGSEA. The V gene end was trimmed by 7 bases and the J gene end by 4 bases; junction bases not matched to a gene: 8. The CDR3 DNA sequence: TGCAGCGCCTTGGACAGGGGGCGAATAGAGACCCAGTACTTC. Translated: CSALDRGRIETQYF.

The genes are TRBV18 and TRBJ2-3; D unresolved. There are 15 residues in the CDR3. The ends were cut back, 5 bases at V and 4 bases at J, with 16 bases in the middle. Germline V CDR1 and CDR2: KGHSH, LQKENI. CDR3 loop: CASSAIARSADTQYF. The CDR3, as DNA: TGTGCCAGCTCAGCAATAGCCCGGTCGGCAGATACGCAGTATTTT. Combining the CDR3 with reference TRBV18 and TRBJ2-3 gives the whole variable domain NAGVMQNPRHLVRRRGQEARLRCSPMKGHSHVYWYRQLPEEGLKFMVYLQKENIIDESGMPKERFSAEFPKEGPSILRIQQVVRGDSAAYFCASSAIARSADTQYFGPGTRLTVL.

The CDR3: CASSLGGEGSYGYTF. Here the CDR3 DNA reads TGTGCCAGCAGTTTAGGGGGGGAAGGGAGCTATGGCTACACCTTC. The gene calls are TRBV28 and TRBJ1-2; possible D gene TRBD1, 5 bases. The V gene's germline CDR1 is MDHEN and CDR2 SYDVKM. Trimming pared 2 bases from V and 4 bases from J, leaving 14 bases between. This CDR3 has 15 residues.

The CDR3 sequence is CASSQDRVAGQPQHF. The CDR3 bases are TGTGCCAGCAGCCAGGACAGGGTTGCAGGTCAGCCCCAGCATTTT. This sequence joins TRBV6-6 and TRBJ1-5; 8 nucleotides agree with TRBD1. The CDR3 totals 15 residues. V lost 6 bases, J lost 6 bases, and 10 bases stayed unmatched. Germline V lookup: CDR1 MNHNY, CDR2 SVGAGI (reference sequence).

This clone appeared a few times. Other DNA sequences of this sample code for an identical CDR3. The rearrangement links TRBV7-2 to TRBJ2-7; TRBD2 might be the D (5 bases). Per the germline V gene, CDR1 is SGHTA and CDR2 is FQGNSA. The CDR3 has 15 amino acids. The ends were cut back, 0 bases at V and 4 bases at J, with 13 bases in the middle. The CDR3 DNA is TGTGCCAGCAGCTTAGCACCGGTAAGGGAGTACGAGCAGTACTTC. This encodes CASSLAPVREYEQYF. The full variable domain, with the rest looked up from reference TRBV7-2 and TRBJ2-7, is GAGVSQSPSNKVTEKGKDVELRCDPISGHTALYWYRQSLGQGLEFLIYFQGNSAPDKSGLPSDRFSAERTGGSVSTLTIQRTQQEDSAVYLCASSLAPVREYEQYFGPGTRLTVT.

The rearrangement links TRBV7-3 to TRBJ2-5; 8 nucleotides match TRBD2. The CDR3 loop spans 15 amino acids. Germline V gene sequence: CDR1 SGHTA, CDR2 FQGTGA. Unmatched junction bases numbered 8, after V lost 3 bases and J lost 5 bases. The CDR3 loop reads CASSLRAGVRETQYF. CDR3 nucleotide sequence: TGTGCCAGCAGCTTGCGAGCGGGAGTACGCGAGACCCAGTACTTC.

The chain is built from TRBV27 and TRBJ1-2, with TRBD1 matching 7 bases. The V and J ends lost 4 bases and 5 bases, in that order; junction bases with no gene match: 4. This CDR3 has 13 amino acids. Germline CDR1 is MNHEY and CDR2 is SMNVEV (reference sequence). In DNA, the CDR3 is TGTGCCAGCAGTTGGGAGACAGGGTATGGCTACACCTTC. Translation: CASSWETGYGYTF.

The rearrangement joins TRBV6-6 to TRBJ1-1; D is unresolved. The CDR3 contains 15 residues. The germline V gene has CDR1 MNHNY and CDR2 SVGAGI (reference sequence). The germline V and J ends were trimmed by 4 bases and 4 bases, with 16 bases remaining between them. The CDR3 loop is CASSLRFPEVTEAFF. The CDR3 bases are TGTGCCAGCAGTTTGAGATTCCCTGAAGTCACTGAAGCTTTCTTT.

The chain joins TRBV2 to TRBJ2-7; the D is unclear. The CDR3 has 14 amino acids. The V gene lost 5 bases and the J gene lost 5 bases, with 16 bases spanning the gap. Germline V gene lookup returns CDR1 SNHLY and CDR2 FYNNEI. The CDR3 loop is CASSLSGFVNEQYF. The CDR3 nucleotides are TGTGCCAGCAGTCTTTCAGGTTTTGTAAACGAGCAGTACTTC. The full variable domain, with the rest looked up from reference TRBV2 and TRBJ2-7, is EPEVTQTPSHQVTQMGQEVILRCVPISNHLYFYWYRQILGQKVEFLVSFYNNEISEKSEIFDDQFSVERPDGSNFTLKIRSTKLEDSAMYFCASSLSGFVNEQYFGPGTRLTVT.

This rearrangement joins TRBV19 to TRBJ1-5; perhaps TRBD1 as D (5 bases). CDR1 LNHDA and CDR2 SQIVND come from the germline V gene (reference sequence). The length of the CDR3 is 18 residues. Trimming left V 5 bases short and J 0 bases short, with 20 bases between. The CDR3 region is CASSVLGTDTFSNQPQHF. The CDR3 DNA reads TGTGCCAGTAGTGTTCTCGGGACGGATACTTTTAGCAATCAGCCCCAGCATTTT.

The chain carries TRBV30 and TRBJ2-7, with TRBD2 matching over 14 bases. Germline V gene sequence: CDR1 GTSNPN, CDR2 SVGIG (reference sequence). After removal of 4 bases from V and 4 bases from J, the junction contained 6 bases not matched to a gene. The CDR3 runs 15 residues. The CDR3 loop reads CAWTRLAGGIYEQYF. The CDR3 nucleotides read TGTGCCTGGACCCGACTAGCGGGGGGGATATACGAGCAGTACTTC.

The chain employs TRBV5-1 and TRBJ2-2; perhaps TRBD1 as D (6 bases). The CDR3 sequence is 16 residues long. The germline gives CDR1 SGHRS, CDR2 YFSETQ. V was cut by 0 bases and J by 5 bases, with 14 bases left in between. The DNA of the CDR3 is TGCGCCAGCAGCTTGGCCACAGGGAAACTAACCGGGGAGCTGTTTTTT. As protein: CASSLATGKLTGELFF.

CDR3 protein: CAWTRDGYEQYF. CDR3 nucleotide sequence: TGTGCCTGGACTAGGGATGGCTACGAGCAGTACTTC. This chain uses TRBV30 with TRBJ2-7; D uncertain. The CDR3 has 12 residues. Germline V CDR1 and CDR2: GTSNPN, SVGIG (reference sequence). Deletions cut 4 bases from V and 3 bases from J, with 10 bases between.

This sequence joins TRBV11-2 and TRBJ2-7; possibly TRBD1 or TRBD2 for D (5 bases each). The CDR3 runs to 17 residues. CDR1 SGHAT and CDR2 FQNNGV come from the germline V gene. V was cut by 5 bases and J by 3 bases, with 23 bases left in between. The CDR3 DNA reads as TGTGCCAGCAGCCGGGACGAACCGGGTCCCTTCCTCTACGAGCAGTACTTC. Translating it yields CASSRDEPGPFLYEQYF.

For the CDR3, the DNA is TGTGCCAGCAGCGAAGGGACGACGTACGAGCAGTACTTC. Amino acids: CASSEGTTYEQYF. The chain links TRBV6-5 to TRBJ2-7; D could derive from TRBD1 or TRBD2 (5 bases each). This CDR3 region has 13 residues. Germline CDR1 and CDR2: MNHEY and SVGAGI. Trimming took off 6 bases at V and 4 bases at J, with 13 bases between the two ends.

This clone is termed medium-sized. The gene calls are TRBV7-6 and TRBJ1-5; no clear D. V gave up 5 bases and J gave up 2 bases, with 10 bases separating them. Germline V CDR1 and CDR2: SGHVS, FNYEAQ. This CDR3 has 14 amino acids. For the CDR3, the DNA is TGTGCCAGCAGCCCGCCAGGTGGCAATCAGCCCCAGCATTTT. This gives the protein CASSPPGGNQPQHF. Complete variable domain (other parts from reference TRBV7-6 and TRBJ1-5): GAGVSQSPRYKVTKRGQDVALRCDPISGHVSLYWYRQALGQGPEFLTYFNYEAQQDKSGLPNDRFSAERPEGSISTLTIQRTEQRDSAMYRCASSPPGGNQPQHFGDGTRLSIL.

This clone was seen more than once but under ten times. The CDR3 DNA sequence: TGCGCCGGGCTCTCCAGGGGCTCACCCCTCCACTTT. It specifies CAGLSRGSPLHF. The gene calls are TRBV29-1 and TRBJ1-6, with D possibly being TRBD1 (6 bases). Germline assignment: CDR1 SQVTM and CDR2 ANQGSEA. This CDR3 comprises 12 residues.

The chain is built from TRBV7-9 and TRBJ2-2; D not resolved. CDR3 size: 15 residues. V was pared by 3 bases and J by 4 bases, with 12 bases between. Germline CDR1 and CDR2: SEHNR and FQNEAQ (reference sequence). The CDR3, as DNA: TGTGCCAGCAGCTTTCTAGAGTTTTTCACCGGGGAGCTGTTTTTT. Translation: CASSFLEFFTGELFF.